Sequencing of this T cell receptor beta chain was carried out in a study of cytomegalovirus exposure and HLA in healthy donors. Overall study findings and caveats: Previously analyzed data showed that most TCR beta V segments were productive at a frequency of about 90% or about 30%. Of the V segments, some could not be distinguished, including TRBV6-2 and TRBV6-3, and were excluded. Evidence from a later analysis indicated that most CMV-associated TCR beta chains looked HLA-restricted.

CDR3 length: 15 residues. Germline CDR1 reads LNHDA; CDR2 reads SQIVND (reference sequence). After removal of 4 bases from V and 4 bases from J, the junction contained 5 bases not matched to a gene. Concerning this clone: Its antigen is currently unknown.

Primers included in the PCR were 60 Vbeta and 13 Jbeta primers. Measured with immunoSEQ multiplex PCR; TCRdb has only the in-frame clones, and not every one. In the table there are roughly 110,000 clones, 71% of which are singletons. This clonotype originated in a female donor in good health and CMV-seronegative. The sample consisted of PBMCs. This chain uses TRBV19 with TRBJ2-1; 9 bases are shared with TRBD1. The chain's CDR3 is CASSTTGTGYNEQFF. The CDR3 DNA follows: TGTGCCAGTAGTACGACCGGGACAGGGTACAATGAGCAGTTCTTC.